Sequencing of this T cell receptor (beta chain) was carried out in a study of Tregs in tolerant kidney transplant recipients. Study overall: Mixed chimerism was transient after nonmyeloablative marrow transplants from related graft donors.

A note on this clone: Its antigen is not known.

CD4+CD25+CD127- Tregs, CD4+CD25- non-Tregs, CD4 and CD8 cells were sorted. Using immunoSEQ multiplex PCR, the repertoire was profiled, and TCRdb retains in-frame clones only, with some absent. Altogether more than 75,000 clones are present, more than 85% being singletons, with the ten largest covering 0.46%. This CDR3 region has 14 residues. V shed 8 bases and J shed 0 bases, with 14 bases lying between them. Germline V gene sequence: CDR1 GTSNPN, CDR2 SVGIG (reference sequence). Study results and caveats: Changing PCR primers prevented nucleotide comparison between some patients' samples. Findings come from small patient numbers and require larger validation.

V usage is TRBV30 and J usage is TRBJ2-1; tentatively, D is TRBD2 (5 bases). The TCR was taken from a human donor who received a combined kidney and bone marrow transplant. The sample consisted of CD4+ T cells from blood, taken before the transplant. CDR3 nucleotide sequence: TGTGCCCACGGGGTTGGAAGCTCCTACAATGAGCAGTTCTTC. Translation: CAHGVGSSYNEQFF.